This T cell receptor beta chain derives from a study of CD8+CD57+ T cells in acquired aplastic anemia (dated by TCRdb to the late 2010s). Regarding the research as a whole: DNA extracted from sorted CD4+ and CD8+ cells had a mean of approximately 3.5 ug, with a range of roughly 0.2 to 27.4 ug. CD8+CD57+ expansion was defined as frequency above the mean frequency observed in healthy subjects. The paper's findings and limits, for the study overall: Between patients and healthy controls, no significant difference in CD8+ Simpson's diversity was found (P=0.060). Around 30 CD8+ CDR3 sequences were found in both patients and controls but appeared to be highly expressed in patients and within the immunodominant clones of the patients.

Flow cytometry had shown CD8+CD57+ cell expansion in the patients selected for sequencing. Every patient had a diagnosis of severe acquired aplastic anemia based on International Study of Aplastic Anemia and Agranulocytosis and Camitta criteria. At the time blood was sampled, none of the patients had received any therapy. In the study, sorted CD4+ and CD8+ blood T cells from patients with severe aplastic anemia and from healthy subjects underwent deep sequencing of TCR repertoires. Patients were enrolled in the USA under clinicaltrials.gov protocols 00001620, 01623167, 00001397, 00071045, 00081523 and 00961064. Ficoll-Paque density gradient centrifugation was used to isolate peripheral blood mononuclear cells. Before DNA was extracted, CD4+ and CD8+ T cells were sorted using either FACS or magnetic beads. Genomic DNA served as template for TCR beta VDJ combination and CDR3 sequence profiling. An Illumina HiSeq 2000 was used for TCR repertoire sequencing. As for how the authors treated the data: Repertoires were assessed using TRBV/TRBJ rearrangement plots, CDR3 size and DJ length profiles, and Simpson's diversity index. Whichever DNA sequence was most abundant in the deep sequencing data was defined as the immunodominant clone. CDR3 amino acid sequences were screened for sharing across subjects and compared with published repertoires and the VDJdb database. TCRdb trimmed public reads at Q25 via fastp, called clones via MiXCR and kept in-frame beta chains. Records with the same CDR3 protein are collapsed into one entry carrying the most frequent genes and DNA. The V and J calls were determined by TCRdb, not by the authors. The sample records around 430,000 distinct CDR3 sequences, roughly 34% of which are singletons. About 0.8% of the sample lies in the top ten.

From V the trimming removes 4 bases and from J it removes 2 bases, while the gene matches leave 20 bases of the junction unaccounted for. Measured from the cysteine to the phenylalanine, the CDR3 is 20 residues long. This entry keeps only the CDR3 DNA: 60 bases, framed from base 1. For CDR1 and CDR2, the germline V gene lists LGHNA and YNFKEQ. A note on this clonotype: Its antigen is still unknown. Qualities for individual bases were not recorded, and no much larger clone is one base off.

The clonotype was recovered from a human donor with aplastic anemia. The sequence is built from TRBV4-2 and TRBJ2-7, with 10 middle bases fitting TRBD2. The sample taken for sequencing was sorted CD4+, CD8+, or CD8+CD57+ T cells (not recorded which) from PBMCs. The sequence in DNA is TGTGCCAGCAGCCTCCTAGCGGGGGCTAAGGCCCCCGGGGCTACCTACGAGCAGTACTTC. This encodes CASSLLAGAKAPGATYEQYF.